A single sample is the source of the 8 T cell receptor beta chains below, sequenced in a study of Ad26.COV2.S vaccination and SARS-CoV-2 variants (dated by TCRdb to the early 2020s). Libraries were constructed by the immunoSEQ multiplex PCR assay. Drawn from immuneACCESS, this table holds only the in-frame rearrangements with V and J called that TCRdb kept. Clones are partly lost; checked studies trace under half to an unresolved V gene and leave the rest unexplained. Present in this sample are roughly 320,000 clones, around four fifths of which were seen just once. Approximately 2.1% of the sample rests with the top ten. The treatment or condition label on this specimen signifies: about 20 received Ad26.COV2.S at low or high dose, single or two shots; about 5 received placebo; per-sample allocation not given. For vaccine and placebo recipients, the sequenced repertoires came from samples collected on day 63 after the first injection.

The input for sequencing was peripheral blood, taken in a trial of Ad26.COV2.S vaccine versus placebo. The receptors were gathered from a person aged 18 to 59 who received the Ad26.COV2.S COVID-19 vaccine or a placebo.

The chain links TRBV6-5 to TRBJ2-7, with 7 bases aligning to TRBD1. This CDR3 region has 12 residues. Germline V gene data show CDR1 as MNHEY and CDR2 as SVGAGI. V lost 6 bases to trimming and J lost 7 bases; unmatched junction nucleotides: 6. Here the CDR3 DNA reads TGTGCCAGCAGACAAGGGGGCACGGAGCAGTACTTC. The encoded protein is CASRQGGTEQYF.

The chain's CDR3 is CASREQGATDTQYF. The CDR3 DNA sequence: TGCGCCAGCAGGGAACAGGGGGCAACAGATACGCAGTATTTT. The chain links TRBV5-1 to TRBJ2-3; 9 nucleotides align to TRBD1. This CDR3 is 14 amino acids long. V shed 5 bases and J 3 bases; nucleotides not matched to a gene: 4. Germline V gene sequence: CDR1 SGHRS, CDR2 YFSETQ.

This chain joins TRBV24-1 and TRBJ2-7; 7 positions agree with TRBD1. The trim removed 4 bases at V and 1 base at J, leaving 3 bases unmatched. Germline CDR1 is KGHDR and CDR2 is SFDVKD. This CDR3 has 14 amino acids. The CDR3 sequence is CATSDPQGSYEQYF. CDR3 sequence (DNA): TGTGCCACCAGTGACCCACAGGGGTCCTACGAGCAGTACTTC.

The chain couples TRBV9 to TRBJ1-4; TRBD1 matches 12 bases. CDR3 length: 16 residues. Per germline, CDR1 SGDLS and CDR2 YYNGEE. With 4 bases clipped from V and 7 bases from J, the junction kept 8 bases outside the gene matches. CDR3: CASSTTGTGGTEKLFF. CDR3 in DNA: TGTGCCAGCAGCACCACCGGGACAGGGGGCACTGAAAAACTGTTTTTT.

CDR3 in DNA: TGTGCCAGCAGTGATTCGACGGTTGAGCAGTTCTTC. It translates to CASSDSTVEQFF. The chain joins TRBV6-1 to TRBJ2-1; D is ambiguous. The CDR3 loop spans 12 amino acids. V was cut by 3 bases and J by 9 bases, with 9 bases left in between. The germline V gene has CDR1 MNHNS and CDR2 SASEGT.

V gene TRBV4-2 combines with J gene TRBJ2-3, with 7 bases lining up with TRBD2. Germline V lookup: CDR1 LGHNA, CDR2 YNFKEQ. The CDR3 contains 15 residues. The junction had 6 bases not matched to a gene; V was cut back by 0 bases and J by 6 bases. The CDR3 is CASSQDNRREDTQYF. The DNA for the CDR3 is TGTGCCAGCAGCCAAGATAATCGGCGGGAGGATACGCAGTATTTT.

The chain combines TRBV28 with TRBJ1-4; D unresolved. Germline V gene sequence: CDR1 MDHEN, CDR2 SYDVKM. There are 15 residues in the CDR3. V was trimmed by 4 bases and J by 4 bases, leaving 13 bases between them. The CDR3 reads CASSSPPDGNEKLFF. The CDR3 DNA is TGTGCCAGCAGTTCCCCCCCGGACGGTAATGAAAAACTGTTTTTT.

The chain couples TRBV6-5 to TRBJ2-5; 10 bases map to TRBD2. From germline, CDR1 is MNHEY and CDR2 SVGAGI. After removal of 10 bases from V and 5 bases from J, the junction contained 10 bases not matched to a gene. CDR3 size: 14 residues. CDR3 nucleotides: TGTGCCACGAGCGGGGGGGCCGTTGTGGAGACCCAGTACTTC. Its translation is CATSGGAVVETQYF.